This T cell receptor beta chain was found in a study of T cells in Graves' hyperthyroidism and ophthalmopathy. Study-wide results and caveats: Most expanded thyroid clonotypes above 0.001 also appeared in blood. Ophthalmopathy was separated from stable hyperthyroidism by a 13 V-J model.

The diagnostic basis comprised clinical symptoms, serum thyroxine and TRAb, thyroid ultrasound and orbital computed tomography. What was amplified from RNA transcripts were TCR beta CDR3 regions. With the HTBI primer set, the TCR CDR3 went through a first round of RT-PCR. TCRdb itself ran the multiplex PCR reads through MiXCR, one entry per CDR3 protein. Of fewer than 450,000 distinct CDR3 sequences listed, about 17% are singletons. Points on this clonotype: Its antigen is unidentified.

This TCR came from a woman in her thirties with Graves' hyperthyroidism that later progressed to Graves' ophthalmopathy. Sequencing was done on a sample of blood.

DNA of the CDR3: TGTGCCAGCAGGCCTACAGGTTACCTGAACACTGAAGCTTTCTTT. This gives the protein CASRPTGYLNTEAFF. The chain has TRBV5-4 and TRBJ1-1; D is perhaps TRBD1 (5 bases). Trimming pared 5 bases from V and 0 bases from J, leaving 14 bases between. CDR1 is SGHNT, CDR2 YYREEE, per germline (reference sequence). The CDR3 extends over 15 amino acids.